This T cell receptor (beta chain) was recovered during a study of cytomegalovirus exposure and HLA in healthy donors. The study, taken as a whole, reports: Testing in vitro showed three CMV-associated chains specific for CMV antigens.

CDR1 and CDR2 from the germline V gene are SQVTM and ANQGSEA. Trimming removed 6 bases from V and 7 bases from J; junction bases left unmatched: 10. The CDR3 extends over 13 amino acids. This clone appeared once. Antigen specificity is unknown. The PCR used 60 Vbeta and 13 Jbeta primers. The table came from immunoSEQ multiplex PCR; TCRdb's copy has only in-frame clones and leaves some out. This sample has around 95,000 clones, with around four fifths found just once. This chain joins TRBV29-1 and TRBJ1-2, with 8 bases identical to TRBD1. The sequence came from a woman aged 40 to 50 in good health and CMV-seropositive. Sequencing was carried out using PBMCs. CDR3 sequence (DNA): TGCAGCGTCAGACAGGGGCTCGAGTTTGGCTACACCTTC. Protein: CSVRQGLEFGYTF.